These 25 T cell receptor beta chains were sequenced from one sample in a study of blood T cells in healthy people across ages. Together with a sample-barcoded 5' primer, a J-beta primer mix was included in a second PCR lasting about 6 to 11 cycles. One entry per CDR3 protein, called by TCRdb with MiXCR from the 5' RACE reads. The repertoire holds some 860,000 distinct CDR3 sequences, with roughly 50% as singletons. The source material was blood. These receptors were taken from a man aged 40-49 years in good health.

This clonotype was seen ten or more times. The chain uses TRBV9 and TRBJ2-3, with D possibly being TRBD2 (6 bases). Germline V gene sequence: CDR1 SGDLS, CDR2 YYNGEE. Between the trimmed V and J ends, which lost 4 bases and 6 bases, there was a span of 12 bases. There are 13 residues in the CDR3. The CDR3 nucleotides read TGTGCCAGCAGCTCACGACTAGGCGATACGCAGTATTTT. This sequence encodes CASSSRLGDTQYF. Supplemented by reference TRBV9 and TRBJ2-3, the full variable domain reads DSGVTQTPKHLITATGQRVTLRCSPRSGDLSVYWYQQSLDQGLQFLIQYYNGEERAKGNILERFSAQQFPDLHSELNLSSLELGDSALYFCASSSRLGDTQYFGPGTRLTVL.

This clonotype appeared many times. The V and J genes are TRBV6-4 and TRBJ2-3; 9 bases map to TRBD1. This CDR3 is built from 15 residues. Trimming cost V 8 bases and J 4 bases; bases outside gene matches: 10. CDR1 is MRHNA, CDR2 SNTAGT, per germline. For the CDR3, the DNA is TGTGCCAGCGGAGAGGTCGGGACAGGGTCAGATACGCAGTATTTT. Amino acids: CASGEVGTGSDTQYF.

This sequence joins TRBV27 and TRBJ1-5; D is ambiguous. CDR3 length: 15 amino acids. Trimming stripped 2 bases from V and 1 base from J, with 9 bases between. The V gene's germline CDR1 is MNHEY and CDR2 SMNVEV (reference sequence). The chain's CDR3 is CASSLVGPSNQPQHF. Written as DNA, the CDR3 is TGTGCCAGCAGTTTAGTAGGCCCGAGCAATCAGCCCCAGCATTTT.

This clonotype was seen once. The V gene is TRBV7-2, the J gene TRBJ2-1; 8 positions agree with TRBD1. With V trimmed by 7 bases and J by 2 bases, 7 bases remained unmatched. Germline CDR1 is SGHTA and CDR2 is FQGNSA. The CDR3 sequence is 15 residues long. The CDR3 DNA sequence: TGTGCCAGCACCGAGACAGGGGCAGCCTACAATGAGCAGTTCTTC. Protein: CASTETGAAYNEQFF.

The CDR3 loop is CASSWTGTGDSPLHF. In DNA form, the CDR3 reads TGTGCCAGCAGCTGGACCGGGACAGGGGATTCACCCCTCCACTTT. This chain connects TRBV5-5 to TRBJ1-6, with 10 bases identical to TRBD1. Trimming at V came to 3 bases and at J to 8 bases, leaving 5 bases not matched to a gene. This CDR3 contains 15 residues. CDR1 and CDR2 (germline): SGHKS, YYEKEE (reference sequence).

This clonotype was counted a few times. The gene calls are TRBV10-3 and TRBJ2-5; D is unclear. V lost 6 bases and J 11 bases, leaving 16 bases between the germline ends. There are 12 residues in the CDR3. The germline V gene has CDR1 ENHRY and CDR2 SYGVKD. DNA of the CDR3: TGTGCCATCAGGAGATTGTCAAATGAGCAGTACTTC. Its translation: CAIRRLSNEQYF.

The chain links TRBV12-3 or TRBV12-4 to TRBJ1-6; 9 positions match TRBD1. CDR3 size: 18 residues. With V trimmed by 2 bases and J by 4 bases, 9 bases remained unmatched. CDR3 sequence reads: CASSLNLGGQGYNSPLHF. The CDR3 DNA sequence: TGTGCCAGCAGTTTAAATTTAGGGGGACAGGGTTATAATTCACCCCTCCACTTT.

This chain uses TRBV14 with TRBJ2-7; 10 positions agree with TRBD1. CDR1 is SGHDN, CDR2 FVKESK, per germline. V was clipped by 3 bases and J by 7 bases; unmatched bases: 12. The CDR3 extends over 16 amino acids. DNA of the CDR3: TGTGCCAGCAGCCATCTCGGGACAGGGGCTTACAATGAGCAGTACTTC. Translated: CASSHLGTGAYNEQYF.

The rearrangement links TRBV5-1 to TRBJ2-3; maybe TRBD2 (7 bases). The CDR3 runs 16 residues. V was clipped by 3 bases and J by 5 bases, with 19 bases between them. Germline V gives CDR1 SGHRS, CDR2 YFSETQ. CDR3 nucleotides: TGCGCCAGCAGCTGGGTTGAGGGGGGGCCTCAAGATACGCAGTATTTT. Protein product: CASSWVEGGPQDTQYF.

In its sample, this clonotype was seen once. The rearrangement joins TRBV12-3 or TRBV12-4 to TRBJ2-1, with no clear D. With 4 bases removed from V and 7 bases from J, the gap between germline ends came to 11 bases. This CDR3 has 13 amino acids. For the CDR3, the DNA is TGTGCCAGCAGTTCGTACAGAAATAATGAGCAGTTCTTC. It specifies CASSSYRNNEQFF.

This clonotype was picked up one time. This CDR3 is CSAAYDAPPGANQPQHF. The CDR3, as DNA: TGCAGTGCCGCTTACGACGCGCCACCGGGTGCCAATCAGCCCCAGCATTTT. The chain employs TRBV20-1 and TRBJ1-5; no clear D. This CDR3 spans 17 amino acids. In germline, CDR1 is DFQATT, CDR2 SNEGSKA (reference sequence). Trimming took off 6 bases at V and 3 bases at J, with 24 bases between the two ends.

This chain links TRBV7-2 with TRBJ2-3, with TRBD2 matching over 9 bases. Germline V CDR1 and CDR2: SGHTA, FQGNSA. The CDR3 covers 17 residues. V dropped 2 bases and J dropped 4; count of bases not matched to a gene: 10. This CDR3 is CASSLNRGRVGADTQYF. The DNA of the CDR3 is TGTGCCAGCAGCTTAAATCGCGGGAGGGTGGGCGCAGATACGCAGTATTTT.

This clonotype was observed a few times. The chain links TRBV5-1 to TRBJ2-7, with D possibly TRBD1 on 6 matching bases. This CDR3 is 14 amino acids long. The V gene's germline CDR1 is SGHRS and CDR2 YFSETQ. V was shortened by 6 bases and J by 3 bases, with 16 bases between the two germline ends. CDR3 amino acids: CASTGDPNYYEQYF. The CDR3 DNA reads TGCGCCAGCACAGGGGACCCCAACTACTACGAGCAGTACTTC.

The chain carries TRBV5-1 and TRBJ2-5; the match to TRBD2 covers 10 bases. Germline V gene lookup returns CDR1 SGHRS and CDR2 YFSETQ. With V trimmed by 4 bases and J by 2 bases, 8 bases remained unmatched. The CDR3 has 16 residues. The CDR3 DNA follows: TGCGCCAGCAGCCCTAGCGGGAGCACTCGGCAAGAGACCCAGTACTTC. Its protein is CASSPSGSTRQETQYF.

This clonotype has only a few counts. This chain links TRBV7-2 with TRBJ2-6; D possibly corresponds to TRBD1 (6 bases). In germline, CDR1 is SGHTA, CDR2 FQGNSA. CDR3 length: 17 residues. Trimming took 5 bases from V and 4 from J, leaving 18 bases between them. The CDR3 loop is CASSATGLLSGANVLTF. The CDR3 region has the DNA TGTGCCAGCAGCGCAACAGGGTTACTCTCCGGGGCCAACGTCCTGACTTTC.

The chain joins TRBV7-9 to TRBJ2-5; a weak D match, TRBD2 (5 bases). Per germline, CDR1 SEHNR and CDR2 FQNEAQ (reference sequence). The ends were cut back, 1 base at V and 6 bases at J, with 15 bases in the middle. CDR3 length: 15 residues. The CDR3 loop reads CASSLDEAERKTQYF. The CDR3 DNA sequence: TGTGCCAGCAGCTTAGACGAAGCGGAGAGAAAGACCCAGTACTTC.

The chain links TRBV7-9 to TRBJ1-2; no definite D call. Germline lookup yields CDR1 SEHNR and CDR2 FQNEAQ (reference sequence). V was clipped by 8 bases and J by 1 base, with 14 bases between them. The CDR3 sequence is 14 residues long. CDR3 in amino acids: CASGSSAVNYGYTF. The DNA for the CDR3 is TGTGCCAGCGGGAGTTCCGCCGTTAACTATGGCTACACCTTC.

The chain carries TRBV10-3 and TRBJ2-7, with D perhaps TRBD2 (6 bases). V lost 3 bases to trimming and J lost 4 bases, with 13 bases between them. CDR3 size: 14 residues. Germline values: CDR1 ENHRY, CDR2 SYGVKD. CDR3 in amino acids: CAISDGRGGYEQYF. The DNA for the CDR3 is TGTGCCATCAGTGACGGGAGAGGCGGTTACGAGCAGTACTTC.

The gene calls are TRBV7-2 and TRBJ2-3, with D unresolved. Per germline, CDR1 SGHTA and CDR2 FQGNSA. The CDR3 spans 11 residues. V was trimmed by 10 bases and J by 2 bases, leaving 7 bases between them. CDR3 bases: TGTGCCACCATGATCACAGATACGCAGTATTTT. Its translation: CATMITDTQYF.

The J gene is TRBJ2-1, the V gene TRBV5-5, with 7 bases aligning to TRBD1. This CDR3 comprises 15 residues. Germline CDR1 SGHKS, CDR2 YYEKEE (reference sequence). Trimming at V came to 3 bases and at J to 3 bases, leaving 6 bases not matched to a gene. The CDR3 loop is CASSSSGQSYNEQFF. DNA of the CDR3: TGTGCCAGCAGCTCCTCGGGACAGAGCTACAATGAGCAGTTCTTC.

This chain joins TRBV4-3 and TRBJ2-5; TRBD2 aligns across 8 bases. With 0 bases clipped from V and 11 bases from J, the junction kept 8 bases outside the gene matches. Germline V gives CDR1 LGHNA, CDR2 YSLEER. This CDR3 comprises 14 residues. CDR3 DNA: TGCGCCAGCAGCCAAGATCGGGGGGGTAGGGAGCAGTACTTC. Its protein product is CASSQDRGGREQYF.

The chain is built from TRBV4-2 and TRBJ1-1; no clear D gene. Germline CDR1 LGHNA, CDR2 YNFKEQ. Trimming took 3 bases from V and 1 from J, leaving 9 bases between them. The CDR3 consists of 14 residues. This chain's CDR3 is CASSQGSPNTEAFF. In nucleotides, the CDR3 is TGTGCCAGCAGCCAGGGGTCACCGAACACTGAAGCTTTCTTT.

This clonotype was found a few times. This chain uses TRBV12-3 or TRBV12-4 with TRBJ2-1; the D call may be TRBD1 or TRBD2 (5 bases each). Trimming pared 6 bases from V and 5 bases from J, leaving 17 bases between. There are 15 residues in the CDR3. CDR3 region: CASRGDGELNNEQFF. Written as DNA, the CDR3 is TGTGCCAGCAGGGGGGACGGCGAGTTAAACAATGAGCAGTTCTTC.

The J gene is TRBJ2-7, the V gene TRBV6-1, with 9 bases aligning to TRBD1. After removal of 6 bases from V and 2 bases from J, the junction contained 8 bases not matched to a gene. Germline V gene sequence: CDR1 MNHNS, CDR2 SASEGT. This CDR3 is 15 amino acids long. The CDR3 region has the DNA TGTGCCAGCAGAGACCCGGGACAGGGTCCCTACGAGCAGTACTTC. Its translation: CASRDPGQGPYEQYF.

This chain links TRBV6-2 or TRBV6-3 with TRBJ2-7, with no clear D. V gave up 5 bases and J gave up 6 bases, with 14 bases separating them. The CDR3 extends over 13 amino acids. CDR1 is MNHEY, CDR2 SVGEGT, per germline. CDR3 protein: CASSLIDPGEQYF. CDR3 in DNA: TGTGCCAGCAGTCTCATCGATCCTGGCGAGCAGTACTTC.